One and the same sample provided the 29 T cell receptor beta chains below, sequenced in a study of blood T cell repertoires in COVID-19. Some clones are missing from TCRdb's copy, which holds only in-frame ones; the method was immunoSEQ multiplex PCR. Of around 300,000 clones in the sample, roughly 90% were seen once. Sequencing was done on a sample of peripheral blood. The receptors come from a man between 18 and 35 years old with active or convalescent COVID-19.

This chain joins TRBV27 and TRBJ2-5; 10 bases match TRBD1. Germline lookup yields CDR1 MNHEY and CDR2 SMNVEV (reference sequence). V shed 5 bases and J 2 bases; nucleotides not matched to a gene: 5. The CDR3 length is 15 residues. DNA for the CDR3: TGTGCCAGCAGTCCCGGGACAGGGGTTCAAGAGACCCAGTACTTC. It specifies CASSPGTGVQETQYF.

This chain's CDR3 is CASSLGAGAYGYTF. As DNA, the CDR3 is TGTGCCAGCAGCTTGGGCGCAGGGGCATATGGCTACACCTTC. V is TRBV5-4 and J is TRBJ1-2, with D possibly matching TRBD1 (6 bases). This CDR3 has 14 amino acids. Trimming removed 0 bases at V and 5 bases at J, with 11 bases between. CDR1 and CDR2 from the germline V gene are SGHNT and YYREEE (reference sequence).

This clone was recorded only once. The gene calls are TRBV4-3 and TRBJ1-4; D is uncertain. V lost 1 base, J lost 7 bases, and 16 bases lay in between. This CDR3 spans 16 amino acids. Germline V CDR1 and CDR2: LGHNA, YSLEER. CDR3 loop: CASSQVGGTSGEKLFF. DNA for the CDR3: TGCGCCAGCAGCCAAGTCGGAGGTACTAGTGGTGAAAAACTGTTTTTT.

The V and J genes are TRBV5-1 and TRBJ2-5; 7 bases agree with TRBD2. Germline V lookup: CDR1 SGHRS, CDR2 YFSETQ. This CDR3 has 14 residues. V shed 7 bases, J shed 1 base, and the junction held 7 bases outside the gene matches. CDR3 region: CASGAGPRQETQYF. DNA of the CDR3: TGCGCCAGCGGAGCGGGGCCCCGCCAAGAGACCCAGTACTTC.

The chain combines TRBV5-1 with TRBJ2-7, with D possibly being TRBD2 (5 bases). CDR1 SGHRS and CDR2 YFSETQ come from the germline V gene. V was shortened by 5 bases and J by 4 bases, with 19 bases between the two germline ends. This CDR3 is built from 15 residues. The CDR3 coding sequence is TGCGCCAGCAGAATATCCGGGAATTACCCTTACGAGCAGTACTTC. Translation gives CASRISGNYPYEQYF. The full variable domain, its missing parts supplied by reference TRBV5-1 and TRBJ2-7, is KAGVTQTPRYLIKTRGQQVTLSCSPISGHRSVSWYQQTPGQGLQFLFEYFSETQRNKGNFPGRFSGRQFSNSRSEMNVSTLELGDSALYLCASRISGNYPYEQYFGPGTRLTVT.

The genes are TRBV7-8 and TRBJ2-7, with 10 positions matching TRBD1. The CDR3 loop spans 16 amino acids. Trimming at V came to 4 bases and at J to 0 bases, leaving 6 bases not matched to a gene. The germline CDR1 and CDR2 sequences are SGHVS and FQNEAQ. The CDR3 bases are TGTGCCAGCAGCTCAAAAAGACAGGGGGCCTCCTACGAGCAGTACTTC. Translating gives CASSSKRQGASYEQYF. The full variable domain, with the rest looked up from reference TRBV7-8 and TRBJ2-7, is GAGVSQSPRYKVAKRGQDVALRCDPISGHVSLFWYQQALGQGPEFLTYFQNEAQLDKSGLPSDRFFAERPEGSVSTLKIQRTQQEDSAVYLCASSSKRQGASYEQYFGPGTRLTVT.

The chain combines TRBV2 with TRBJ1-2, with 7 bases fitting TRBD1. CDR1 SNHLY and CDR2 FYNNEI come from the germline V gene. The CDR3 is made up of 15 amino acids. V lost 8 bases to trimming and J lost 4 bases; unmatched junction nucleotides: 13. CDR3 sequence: CASALKEGASYGYTF. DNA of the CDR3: TGTGCCAGCGCGCTAAAGGAGGGGGCGAGCTATGGCTACACCTTC. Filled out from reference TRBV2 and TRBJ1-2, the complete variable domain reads EPEVTQTPSHQVTQMGQEVILRCVPISNHLYFYWYRQILGQKVEFLVSFYNNEISEKSEIFDDQFSVERPDGSNFTLKIRSTKLEDSAMYFCASALKEGASYGYTFGSGTRLTVV.

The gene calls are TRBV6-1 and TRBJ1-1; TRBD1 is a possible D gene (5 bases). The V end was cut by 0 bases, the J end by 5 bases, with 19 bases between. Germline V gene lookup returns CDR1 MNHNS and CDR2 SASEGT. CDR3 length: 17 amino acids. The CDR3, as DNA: TGTGCCAGCAGTGAAGCGCTTATAAAGTCCCGGGGGACTGAAGCTTTCTTT. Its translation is CASSEALIKSRGTEAFF.

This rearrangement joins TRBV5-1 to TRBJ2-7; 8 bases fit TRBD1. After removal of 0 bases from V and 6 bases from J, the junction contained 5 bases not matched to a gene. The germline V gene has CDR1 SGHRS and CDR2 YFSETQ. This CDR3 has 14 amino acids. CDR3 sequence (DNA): TGCGCCAGCAGCTTGGGGGACAGGCTGCGCGAGCAGTACTTC. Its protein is CASSLGDRLREQYF.

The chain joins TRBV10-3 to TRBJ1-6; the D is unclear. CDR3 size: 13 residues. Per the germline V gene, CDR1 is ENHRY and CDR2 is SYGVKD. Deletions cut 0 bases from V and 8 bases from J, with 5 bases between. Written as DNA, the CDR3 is TGTGCCATCAGTGAGTCGCGGGATTCACCCCTCCACTTT. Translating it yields CAISESRDSPLHF.

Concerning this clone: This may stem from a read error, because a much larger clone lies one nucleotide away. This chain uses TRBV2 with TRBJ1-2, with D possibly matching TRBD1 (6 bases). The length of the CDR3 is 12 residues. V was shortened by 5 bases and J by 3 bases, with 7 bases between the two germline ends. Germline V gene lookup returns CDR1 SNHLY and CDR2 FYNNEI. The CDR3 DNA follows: TGTGCCAGCAGTTACAGGGACTATGGCTACACCTTC. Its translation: CASSYRDYGYTF.

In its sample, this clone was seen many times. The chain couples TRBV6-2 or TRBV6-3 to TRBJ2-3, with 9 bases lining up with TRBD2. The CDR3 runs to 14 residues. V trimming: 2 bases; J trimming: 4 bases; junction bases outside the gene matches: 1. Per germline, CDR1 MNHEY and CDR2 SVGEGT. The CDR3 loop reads CASSYGTSSDTQYF. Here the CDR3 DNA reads TGTGCCAGCAGTTACGGGACTAGCTCAGATACGCAGTATTTT.

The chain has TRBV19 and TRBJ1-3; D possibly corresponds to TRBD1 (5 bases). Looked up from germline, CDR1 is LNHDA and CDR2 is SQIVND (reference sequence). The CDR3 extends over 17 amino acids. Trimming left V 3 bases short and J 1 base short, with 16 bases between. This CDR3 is CASSIRPSGGSGNTIYF. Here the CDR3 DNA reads TGTGCCAGTAGTATTCGACCGAGCGGGGGATCTGGAAACACCATATATTTT. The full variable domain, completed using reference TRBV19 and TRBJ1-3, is DGGITQSPKYLFRKEGQNVTLSCEQNLNHDAMYWYRQDPGQGLRLIYYSQIVNDFQKGDIAEGYSVSREKKESFPLTVTSAQKNPTAFYLCASSIRPSGGSGNTIYFGEGSWLTVV.

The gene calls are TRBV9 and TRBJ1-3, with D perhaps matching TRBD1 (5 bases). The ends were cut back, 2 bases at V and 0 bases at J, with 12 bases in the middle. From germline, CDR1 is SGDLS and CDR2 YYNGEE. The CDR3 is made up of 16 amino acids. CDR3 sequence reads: CASSVQQDRSGNTIYF. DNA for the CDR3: TGTGCCAGCAGCGTGCAACAGGATCGCTCTGGAAACACCATATATTTT. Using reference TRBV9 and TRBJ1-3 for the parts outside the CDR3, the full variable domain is DSGVTQTPKHLITATGQRVTLRCSPRSGDLSVYWYQQSLDQGLQFLIQYYNGEERAKGNILERFSAQQFPDLHSELNLSSLELGDSALYFCASSVQQDRSGNTIYFGEGSWLTVV.

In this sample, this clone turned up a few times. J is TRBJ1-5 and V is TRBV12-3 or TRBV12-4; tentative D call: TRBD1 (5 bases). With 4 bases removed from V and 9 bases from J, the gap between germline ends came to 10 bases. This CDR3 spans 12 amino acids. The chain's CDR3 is CASSSDGGPQHF. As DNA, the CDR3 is TGTGCCAGCAGTTCAGACGGGGGGCCCCAGCATTTT.

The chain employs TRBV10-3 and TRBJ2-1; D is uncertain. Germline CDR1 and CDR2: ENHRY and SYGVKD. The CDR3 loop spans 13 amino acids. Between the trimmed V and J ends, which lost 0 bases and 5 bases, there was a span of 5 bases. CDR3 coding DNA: TGTGCCATCAGTGAGTCACGGGACAATGAGCAGTTCTTC. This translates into CAISESRDNEQFF.

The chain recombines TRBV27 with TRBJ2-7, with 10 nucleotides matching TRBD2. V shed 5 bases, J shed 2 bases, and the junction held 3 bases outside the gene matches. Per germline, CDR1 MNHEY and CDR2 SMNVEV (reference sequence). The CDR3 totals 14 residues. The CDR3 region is CASSNSGGPYEQYF. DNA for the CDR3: TGTGCCAGCAGTAATAGCGGGGGGCCCTACGAGCAGTACTTC.

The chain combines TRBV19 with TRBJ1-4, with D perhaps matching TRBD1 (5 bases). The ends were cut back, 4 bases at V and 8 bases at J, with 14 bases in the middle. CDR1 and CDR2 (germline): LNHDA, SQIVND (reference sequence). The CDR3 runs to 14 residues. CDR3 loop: CASSRTHLGEKLFF. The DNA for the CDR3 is TGTGCCAGTAGTAGGACACACCTTGGAGAAAAACTGTTTTTT.

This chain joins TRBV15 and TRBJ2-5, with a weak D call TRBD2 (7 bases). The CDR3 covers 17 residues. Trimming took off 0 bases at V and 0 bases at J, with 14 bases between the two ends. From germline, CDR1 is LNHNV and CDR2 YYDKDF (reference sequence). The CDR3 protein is CATSRDPVGGHQETQYF. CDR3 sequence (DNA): TGTGCCACCAGCAGAGATCCGGTGGGGGGGCACCAAGAGACCCAGTACTTC.

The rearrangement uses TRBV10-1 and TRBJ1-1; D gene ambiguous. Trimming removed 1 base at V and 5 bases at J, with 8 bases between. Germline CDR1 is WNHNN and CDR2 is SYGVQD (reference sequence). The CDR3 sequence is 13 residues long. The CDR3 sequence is CASSEWAGTEAFF. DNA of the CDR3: TGCGCCAGCAGTGAGTGGGCTGGGACTGAAGCTTTCTTT.

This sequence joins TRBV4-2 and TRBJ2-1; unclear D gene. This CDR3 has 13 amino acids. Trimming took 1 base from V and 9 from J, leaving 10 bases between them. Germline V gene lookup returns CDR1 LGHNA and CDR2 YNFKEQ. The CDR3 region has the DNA TGTGCCAGCAGCCAAGGTGTAGAAACTGAGCAGTTCTTC. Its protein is CASSQGVETEQFF.

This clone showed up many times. CDR3 DNA sequence: TGCGCCAGTTCCCGCGGGGACCCCATATACGAGCAGTACTTC. It translates to CASSRGDPIYEQYF. The chain employs TRBV10-1 and TRBJ2-7, with a possible D match to TRBD2 (6 bases). Trimming removed 9 bases from V and 4 bases from J, with 19 bases in between. The length of the CDR3 is 14 residues. The germline gives CDR1 WNHNN, CDR2 SYGVQD (reference sequence).

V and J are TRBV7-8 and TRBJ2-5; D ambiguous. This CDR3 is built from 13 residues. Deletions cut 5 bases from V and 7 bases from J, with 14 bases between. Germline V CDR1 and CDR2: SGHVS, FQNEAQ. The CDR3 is CASSPLGTGTQYF. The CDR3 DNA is TGTGCCAGCAGCCCGCTGGGTACGGGGACCCAGTACTTC.

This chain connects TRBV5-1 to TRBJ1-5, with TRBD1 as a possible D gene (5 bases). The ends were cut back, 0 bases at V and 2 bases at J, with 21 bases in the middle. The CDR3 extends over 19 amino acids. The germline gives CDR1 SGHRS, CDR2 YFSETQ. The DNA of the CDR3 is TGCGCCAGCAGCTTGGCGGTCAGGGAGGCCCCGATTGGCAATCAGCCCCAGCATTTT. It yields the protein CASSLAVREAPIGNQPQHF.

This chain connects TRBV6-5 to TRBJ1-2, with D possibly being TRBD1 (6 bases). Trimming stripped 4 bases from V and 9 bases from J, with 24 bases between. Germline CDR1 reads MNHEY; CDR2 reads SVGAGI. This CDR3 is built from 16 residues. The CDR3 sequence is CASSSSGGNHRVRYTF. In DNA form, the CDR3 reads TGTGCCAGCAGTTCTAGCGGGGGCAATCACAGGGTCCGCTACACCTTC.

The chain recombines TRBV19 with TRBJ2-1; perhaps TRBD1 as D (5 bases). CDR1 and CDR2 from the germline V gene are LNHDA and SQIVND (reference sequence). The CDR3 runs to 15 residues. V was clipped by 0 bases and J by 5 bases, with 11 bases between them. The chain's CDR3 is CASSIEGRANNEQFF. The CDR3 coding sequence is TGTGCCAGTAGTATAGAGGGCAGGGCCAACAATGAGCAGTTCTTC.

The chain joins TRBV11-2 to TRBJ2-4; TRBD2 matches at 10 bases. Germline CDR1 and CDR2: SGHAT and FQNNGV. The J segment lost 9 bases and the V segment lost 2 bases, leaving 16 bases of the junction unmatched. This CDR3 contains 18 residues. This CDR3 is CASSLLASGGPPRGIQYF. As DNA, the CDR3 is TGTGCCAGCAGCTTACTTGCTAGCGGGGGACCCCCTCGGGGCATTCAGTACTTC. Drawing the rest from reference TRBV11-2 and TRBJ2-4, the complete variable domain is EAGVAQSPRYKIIEKRQSVAFWCNPISGHATLYWYQQILGQGPKLLIQFQNNGVVDDSQLPKDRFSAERLKGVDSTLKIQPAKLEDSAVYLCASSLLASGGPPRGIQYFGAGTRLSVL.

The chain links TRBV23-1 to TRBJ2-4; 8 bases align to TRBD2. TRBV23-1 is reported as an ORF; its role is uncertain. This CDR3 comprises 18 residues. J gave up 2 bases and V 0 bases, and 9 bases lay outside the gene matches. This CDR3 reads CASSQSLWRGDTKNIQYF. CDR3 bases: TGCGCCAGCAGTCAATCCTTGTGGCGGGGGGATACCAAAAACATTCAGTACTTC.

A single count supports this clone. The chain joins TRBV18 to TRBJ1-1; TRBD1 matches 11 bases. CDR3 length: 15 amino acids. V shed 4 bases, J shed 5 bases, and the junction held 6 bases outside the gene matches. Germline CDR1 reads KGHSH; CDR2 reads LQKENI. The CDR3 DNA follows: TGTGCCAGCTCACAGGGACAGGGGGGGGATACTGAAGCTTTCTTT. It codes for CASSQGQGGDTEAFF.